The clone carrying this T cell receptor beta chain was seen ten or more times. Germline trimming cut 6 bases from V and 1 base from J; bases unmatched to any gene: 9. In germline, CDR1 is LNHNV, CDR2 YYDKDF (reference sequence). The length of the CDR3 is 16 residues. This specimen belongs to a study of CD8 T cells in ankylosing spondylitis. Via MiXCR, TCRdb re-called the 5' RACE reads, giving one row per CDR3 protein. The data contain about 240,000 distinct CDR3 sequences, about 10% of them seen just once; the ten biggest clones take up less than 7.5%. This sequence originates from a male donor with ankylosing spondylitis or in good health (not recorded which). The specimen was blood, either unsorted or a sorted T cell fraction (not recorded which). The chain couples TRBV15 to TRBJ2-3; TRBD2 matches 8 bases. CDR3 in DNA: TGTGCCACCAGTTATCAAGCGGGGGAAGGCACAGATACGCAGTATTTT. The encoded protein is CATSYQAGEGTDTQYF.